This entry concerns a single T cell receptor beta chain. Its antigen is still unknown. Just one base apart from a much larger clone, this may be a read error. Noted time point: newly diagnosed GD, antithyroid drugs for less than 3 months. There was RNA extracted from PBMCs, and the TCR library was made from it. As a group, patients came from one endocrinology department in Xi'an, China. Arm-PCR of CDR3 regions and iRepertoire HTBI primers were the basis on which TCR beta libraries were built. TCRdb recomputed calls from the multiplex PCR reads with MiXCR, one row per CDR3 protein. The repertoire holds fewer than 350,000 distinct CDR3 sequences, with 18% as singletons. With 1 base removed from V and 4 bases from J, the gap between germline ends came to 10 bases. The CDR3 covers 14 residues. Germline CDR1 is SGHTA and CDR2 is FQGNSA. This entry comes from a study of regulatory T cells in long-lasting Graves disease.

Overall study findings and caveats: Persistent Graves' patients had lower TCR diversity than newly diagnosed ones.

This TCR derives from a female donor with Graves disease. The material sequenced was peripheral blood mononuclear cells (PBMCs), taken at new diagnosis, from a patient treated with antithyroid drugs. The chain combines TRBV7-2 with TRBJ1-2, with D uncertain. CDR3 amino acids: CASSLGDKGYGYTF. The CDR3 DNA sequence: TGTGCCAGCAGCTTAGGAGACAAGGGCTATGGCTACACCTTC.